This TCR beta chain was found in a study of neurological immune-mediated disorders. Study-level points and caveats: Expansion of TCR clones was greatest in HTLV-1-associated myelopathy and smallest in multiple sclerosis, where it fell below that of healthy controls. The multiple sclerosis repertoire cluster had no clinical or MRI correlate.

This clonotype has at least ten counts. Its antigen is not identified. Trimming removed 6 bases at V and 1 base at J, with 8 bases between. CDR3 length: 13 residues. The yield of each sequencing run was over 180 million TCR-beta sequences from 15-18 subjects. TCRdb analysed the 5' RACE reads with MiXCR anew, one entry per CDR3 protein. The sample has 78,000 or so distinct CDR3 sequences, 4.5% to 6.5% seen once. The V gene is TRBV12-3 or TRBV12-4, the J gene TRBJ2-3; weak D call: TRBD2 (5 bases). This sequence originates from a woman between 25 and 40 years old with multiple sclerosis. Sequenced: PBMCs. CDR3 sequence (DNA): TGTGCCAGCAGGGCGGGTGGCACAGATACGCAGTATTTT. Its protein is CASRAGGTDTQYF.